The 26 T cell receptor beta chains below were found in one sample sequenced in a study of patients and donors after allogeneic stem cell transplantation. Each CDR3 protein is one row after TCRdb ran MiXCR on the RT-PCR reads. The table records about 230,000 distinct CDR3 sequences, 13% to 15% of them present only once. The sample taken for sequencing was blood, either unsorted or a sorted T cell fraction (not recorded which). These TCRs come from a human donor who was either an allogeneic HSCT recipient or a stem cell or donor lymphocyte infusion donor (not recorded which). It is not recorded whose cells these are; they may come from a transplant donor.

In its sample, this clonotype was seen a few times. In DNA form, the CDR3 reads TGTGCCAGCAGACGACAGGGCAACTATGGCTACACCTTC. Translation gives CASRRQGNYGYTF. The J gene is TRBJ1-2, the V gene TRBV28; 7 bases fit TRBD1. The ends lost 6 bases at V and 2 bases at J; junction bases unmatched: 3. CDR1 MDHEN and CDR2 SYDVKM come from the germline V gene. The CDR3 is 13 amino acids.

This clonotype was seen at least ten times. V gene TRBV5-1 combines with J gene TRBJ1-4; D gene unclear. Germline-derived CDR1 and CDR2 are SGHRS and YFSETQ. The CDR3 sequence is 14 residues long. With 4 bases removed from V and 4 bases from J, the gap between germline ends came to 11 bases. Written as DNA, the CDR3 is TGCGCCAGCAGCGGCGGGCAGATTAATGAAAAACTGTTTTTT. This codes for CASSGGQINEKLFF. Variable domain in full (rest from reference TRBV5-1 and TRBJ1-4): KAGVTQTPRYLIKTRGQQVTLSCSPISGHRSVSWYQQTPGQGLQFLFEYFSETQRNKGNFPGRFSGRQFSNSRSEMNVSTLELGDSALYLCASSGGQINEKLFFGSGTQLSVL.

This clonotype was seen repeatedly, ten times or more. The V gene is TRBV7-2, the J gene TRBJ1-1; maybe TRBD1 (6 bases). This CDR3 is built from 14 residues. Germline assignment: CDR1 SGHTA and CDR2 FQGNSA. V was trimmed by 3 bases and J by 4 bases, leaving 12 bases between them. The DNA for the CDR3 is TGTGCCAGCAGCTTTAAACAGGGTTCCACTGAAGCTTTCTTT. Translation gives CASSFKQGSTEAFF. Filled out from reference TRBV7-2 and TRBJ1-1, the complete variable domain reads GAGVSQSPSNKVTEKGKDVELRCDPISGHTALYWYRQSLGQGLEFLIYFQGNSAPDKSGLPSDRFSAERTGGSVSTLTIQRTQQEDSAVYLCASSFKQGSTEAFFGQGTRLTVV.

There are a few counts of this clonotype. This chain uses TRBV6-2 or TRBV6-3 with TRBJ1-1; TRBD1 agrees at 8 bases. Germline lookup yields CDR1 MNHEY and CDR2 SVGEGT. The CDR3 consists of 15 residues. V lost 5 bases, J lost 4 bases, and 9 bases stayed unmatched. The CDR3 is CASSPSTGGGTEAFF. CDR3 DNA: TGTGCCAGCAGTCCATCTACAGGGGGAGGCACTGAAGCTTTCTTT.

In its sample, this clonotype was seen a few times. The CDR3 protein is CVRQGRLAGPPLAYNEQFF. The CDR3 DNA is TGTGTCCGACAGGGACGGCTAGCGGGACCCCCCTTGGCCTACAATGAGCAGTTCTTC. The V and J genes are TRBV21-1 and TRBJ2-1; the table's D call, TRBD2, was not checked against the DNA. TRBV21-1 constitutes a pseudogene. The CDR3 totals 19 residues.

In its sample, this clonotype was seen many times. This chain joins TRBV12-3 or TRBV12-4 and TRBJ1-6, with D possibly being TRBD1 (6 bases). The CDR3 has 15 residues. Trimming cost V 6 bases and J 0 bases, with 9 bases left between them. CDR3 residues: CASREDSSYNSPLHF. The CDR3 nucleotides are TGTGCCAGCAGGGAGGACAGCTCCTATAATTCACCCCTCCACTTT.

In this sample, this clonotype turned up many times. This chain uses TRBV3-1 with TRBJ1-4; TRBD1 might be the D (6 bases). Germline values: CDR1 LGHDT, CDR2 YNNKEL (reference sequence). The CDR3 runs to 16 residues. The germline V and J ends were trimmed by 4 bases and 6 bases, with 18 bases remaining between them. The CDR3 protein is CASSPLVDKGDEKLFF. The CDR3, as DNA: TGTGCCAGCAGCCCCCTGGTCGATAAGGGGGATGAAAAACTGTTTTTT.

The sample holds many counts of this clonotype. The rearrangement uses TRBV5-1 and TRBJ1-5; TRBD1 agrees at 9 bases. CDR1 and CDR2 from the germline V gene are SGHRS and YFSETQ. CDR3 size: 16 residues. Trimming took 1 base from V and 8 from J; bases not matched to a gene: 10. CDR3 sequence (DNA): TGCGCCAGCAGCTTGACAGGGGGCGAGACTGGGGAGCCCCAGCATTTT. Translating gives CASSLTGGETGEPQHF.

The rearrangement links TRBV4-2 to TRBJ2-1; 10 bases agree with TRBD2. Germline CDR1 is LGHNA and CDR2 is YNFKEQ. The CDR3 consists of 16 residues. J lost 7 bases, V lost 0 bases, and 6 bases had no gene match. The CDR3, as DNA: TGTGCCAGCAGCCAAGATTTGAGTAGCGGGAGGAATGAGCAGTTCTTC. Encoded protein: CASSQDLSSGRNEQFF.

V gene TRBV4-1 combines with J gene TRBJ1-2; 7 bases match TRBD1. The V gene's germline CDR1 is MGHRA and CDR2 YSYEKL. The V and J ends lost 2 bases and 0 bases, in that order; junction bases with no gene match: 3. The CDR3 consists of 15 residues. CDR3 sequence: CASSQPDRPNYGYTF. The CDR3 DNA reads as TGCGCCAGCAGCCAACCGGACAGGCCTAACTATGGCTACACCTTC.

This clonotype was counted between two and nine times. The V call is TRBV20-1, the J call TRBJ1-5, with 11 bases fitting TRBD1. Germline V gives CDR1 DFQATT, CDR2 SNEGSKA (reference sequence). With V trimmed by 5 bases and J by 1 base, 13 bases remained unmatched. The CDR3 totals 18 residues. The CDR3 sequence: CSAGEPGTGGGSNQPQHF. CDR3 DNA sequence: TGCAGTGCTGGCGAACCGGGGACAGGGGGAGGGAGCAATCAGCCCCAGCATTTT.

This clonotype has only one observation. This chain connects TRBV12-3 or TRBV12-4 to TRBJ2-1; 9 bases map to TRBD2. V trimming: 6 bases; J trimming: 2 bases; junction bases outside the gene matches: 8. This CDR3 spans 16 amino acids. CDR3 bases: TGTGCCAGCAGCCTGTATAGCGGGGGAACCTACAATGAGCAGTTCTTC. The encoded protein is CASSLYSGGTYNEQFF.

The chain couples TRBV7-2 to TRBJ2-7; the D gene is possibly TRBD1 (5 bases). The CDR3 length is 17 residues. V lost 5 bases and J 1 base, leaving 21 bases between the germline ends. Germline CDR1 is SGHTA and CDR2 is FQGNSA. CDR3 bases: TGTGCCAGCAGCCCAGGGTGGCAGTCACTGATATCCTACGAGCAGTACTTC. Residues: CASSPGWQSLISYEQYF. The full variable domain, rest sourced from reference TRBV7-2 and TRBJ2-7, is GAGVSQSPSNKVTEKGKDVELRCDPISGHTALYWYRQSLGQGLEFLIYFQGNSAPDKSGLPSDRFSAERTGGSVSTLTIQRTQQEDSAVYLCASSPGWQSLISYEQYFGPGTRLTVT.

A word on this clonotype: The junction shows a germline mismatch at one end, possibly a read error. This rearrangement joins TRBV3-1 to TRBJ2-5, with 7 nucleotides matching TRBD2. Germline V lookup: CDR1 LGHDT, CDR2 YNNKEL (reference sequence). The CDR3 covers 16 residues. CDR3 sequence (DNA): TGTGTCAGCAGCCGGGGAGGGGCCAGGAATAAAGAGACCCAGTACTTC. This sequence encodes CVSSRGGARNKETQYF.

This clonotype was found many times. V and J are TRBV5-1 and TRBJ1-1; D is perhaps TRBD1 (6 bases). The CDR3 is made up of 14 amino acids. V shed 4 bases and J shed 4 bases, with 14 bases lying between them. CDR1 is SGHRS and CDR2 is YFSETQ in the germline V gene. Here the CDR3 reads CASSPGGRLTEAFF. The CDR3, as DNA: TGCGCCAGCAGCCCGGGGGGGCGTCTCACTGAAGCTTTCTTT.

This clonotype was seen at least ten times. The chain employs TRBV5-1 and TRBJ1-1, with 7 bases matching TRBD1. V trimming: 4 bases; J trimming: 3 bases; junction bases outside the gene matches: 9. The germline V gene encodes CDR1 SGHRS and CDR2 YFSETQ. This CDR3 is 15 amino acids long. In DNA, the CDR3 is TGCGCCAGCAGCCCGCGGACAGGCCTTCACACTGAAGCTTTCTTT. Residues: CASSPRTGLHTEAFF.

This clonotype appeared many times. This chain joins TRBV12-3 or TRBV12-4 and TRBJ2-7, with TRBD1 matching over 7 bases. After removal of 5 bases from V and 3 bases from J, the junction contained 4 bases not matched to a gene. CDR3 length: 13 residues. CDR3 nucleotides: TGTGCCAGCAGTGGGACAGTTAGCTACGAGCAGTACTTC. Translation: CASSGTVSYEQYF.

This clonotype was detected a few times. The rearrangement uses TRBV5-1 and TRBJ2-3, with 8 bases that match TRBD2. In germline, CDR1 is SGHRS, CDR2 YFSETQ. The V segment lost 4 bases and the J segment 3 bases; nucleotides outside the gene matches: 7. The CDR3 has 15 residues. The CDR3 DNA reads as TGCGCCAGCAGCCGAGGGACTAGTAGTACAGATACGCAGTATTTT. It codes for CASSRGTSSTDTQYF.

This clonotype was recorded a few times. The chain couples TRBV20-1 to TRBJ1-1; D is unclear. Germline loops: CDR1 DFQATT, CDR2 SNEGSKA (reference sequence). The ends were cut back, 0 bases at V and 6 bases at J, with 11 bases in the middle. The CDR3 extends over 13 amino acids. This chain's CDR3 is CSARDPLGSEAFF. CDR3 coding DNA: TGCAGTGCTAGAGACCCGCTAGGGTCTGAAGCTTTCTTT.

This clonotype was counted many times. J is TRBJ1-1 and V is TRBV5-1; D remains ambiguous. V was shortened by 0 bases and J by 4 bases, with 7 bases between the two germline ends. Germline CDR1 and CDR2: SGHRS and YFSETQ. CDR3 length: 13 residues. The CDR3 protein is CASSLGQSTEAFF. The CDR3 nucleotides read TGCGCCAGCAGCTTGGGGCAGTCCACTGAAGCTTTCTTT.

This clonotype was detected many times. The chain joins TRBV18 to TRBJ1-5; D is ambiguous. Germline CDR1 is KGHSH and CDR2 is LQKENI. This CDR3 has 13 residues. The V end was cut by 5 bases, the J end by 4 bases, with 9 bases between. This chain's CDR3 is CASSEATNQPQHF. CDR3 nucleotide sequence: TGTGCCAGCTCAGAGGCCACTAATCAGCCCCAGCATTTT.

This clonotype is medium-sized. The chain carries TRBV5-1 and TRBJ2-1; D is perhaps TRBD2 (5 bases). In germline, CDR1 is SGHRS, CDR2 YFSETQ. V dropped 0 bases and J dropped 5 bases, with 15 bases sitting between them. The CDR3 consists of 16 residues. The CDR3 coding sequence is TGCGCCAGCAGCTTGGTTTCGGGGATGGGGAACAATGAGCAGTTCTTC. This sequence encodes CASSLVSGMGNNEQFF. Supplemented by reference TRBV5-1 and TRBJ2-1, the full variable domain reads KAGVTQTPRYLIKTRGQQVTLSCSPISGHRSVSWYQQTPGQGLQFLFEYFSETQRNKGNFPGRFSGRQFSNSRSEMNVSTLELGDSALYLCASSLVSGMGNNEQFFGPGTRLTVL.

This clonotype was seen more than once but under ten times. This chain links TRBV27 with TRBJ2-1; 7 bases line up with TRBD2. The germline V gene encodes CDR1 MNHEY and CDR2 SMNVEV (reference sequence). This CDR3 contains 15 residues. The trim removed 4 bases at V and 7 bases at J, leaving 10 bases unmatched. CDR3 sequence: CASSSSGKGLNEQFF. The CDR3 DNA follows: TGTGCCAGCAGTTCAAGCGGGAAGGGGTTGAATGAGCAGTTCTTC.

This clonotype has a handful of counts. The chain combines TRBV6-1 with TRBJ2-5; perhaps TRBD2 as D (5 bases). The CDR3 totals 15 residues. Germline CDR1 reads MNHNS; CDR2 reads SASEGT. Trimming stripped 2 bases from V and 5 bases from J, with 15 bases between. The CDR3 loop reads CASSEPRGWAETQYF. In DNA, the CDR3 is TGTGCCAGCAGTGAACCCCGAGGGTGGGCGGAGACCCAGTACTTC.

V and J are TRBV9 and TRBJ2-7, with TRBD1 as a possible D gene (6 bases). The length of the CDR3 is 15 residues. V was pared by 4 bases and J by 5 bases, with 19 bases between. CDR1 and CDR2 (germline): SGDLS, YYNGEE. Here the CDR3 DNA reads TGTGCCAGCAGCCCCGAATGGACAGCCCTCAACGAGCAGTACTTC. This gives the protein CASSPEWTALNEQYF. The variable domain in full, completed from reference TRBV9 and TRBJ2-7, reads DSGVTQTPKHLITATGQRVTLRCSPRSGDLSVYWYQQSLDQGLQFLIQYYNGEERAKGNILERFSAQQFPDLHSELNLSSLELGDSALYFCASSPEWTALNEQYFGPGTRLTVT.

This clonotype showed up just a few times. The genes are TRBV29-1 and TRBJ2-5; D unresolved. Germline V gene data show CDR1 as SQVTM and CDR2 as ANQGSEA. Trimming removed 7 bases from V and 2 bases from J, with 14 bases in between. This CDR3 contains 13 residues. The DNA of the CDR3 is TGCAGCGCAGGTGGGGTGCAGCAAGAGACCCAGTACTTC. Amino acid sequence: CSAGGVQQETQYF. Together with reference TRBV29-1 and TRBJ2-5, the CDR3 gives the full variable domain: SAVISQKPSRDICQRGTSLTIQCQVDSQVTMMFWYRQQPGQSLTLIATANQGSEATYESGFVIDKFPISRPNLTFSTLTVSNMSPEDSSIYLCSAGGVQQETQYFGPGTRLLVL.